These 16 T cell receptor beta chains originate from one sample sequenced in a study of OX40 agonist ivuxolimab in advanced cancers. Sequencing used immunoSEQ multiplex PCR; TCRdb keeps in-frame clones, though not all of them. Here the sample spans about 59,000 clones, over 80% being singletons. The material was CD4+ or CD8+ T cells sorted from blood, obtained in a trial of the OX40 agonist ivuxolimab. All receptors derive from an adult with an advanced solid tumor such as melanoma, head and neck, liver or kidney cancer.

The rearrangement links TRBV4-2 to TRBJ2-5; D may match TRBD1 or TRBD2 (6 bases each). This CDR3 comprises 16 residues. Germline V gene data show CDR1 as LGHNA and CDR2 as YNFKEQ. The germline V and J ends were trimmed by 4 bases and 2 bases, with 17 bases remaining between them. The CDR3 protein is CASSPGGQGTQETQYF. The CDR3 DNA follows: TGTGCCAGCAGCCCCGGGGGCCAGGGCACTCAAGAGACCCAGTACTTC.

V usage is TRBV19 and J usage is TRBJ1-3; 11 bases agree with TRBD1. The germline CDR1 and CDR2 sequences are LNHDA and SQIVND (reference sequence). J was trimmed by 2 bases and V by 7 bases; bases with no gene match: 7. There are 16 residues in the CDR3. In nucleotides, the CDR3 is TGTGCCAGTACGGACAGGGGGCTGGGAGCTGGAAACACCATATATTTT. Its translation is CASTDRGLGAGNTIYF.

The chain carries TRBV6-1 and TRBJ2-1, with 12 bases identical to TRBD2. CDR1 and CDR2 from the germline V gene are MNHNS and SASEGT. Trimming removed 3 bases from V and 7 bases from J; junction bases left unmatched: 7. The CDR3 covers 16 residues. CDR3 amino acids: CASSEMTSGGVNEQFF. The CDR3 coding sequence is TGTGCCAGCAGTGAGATGACTAGCGGGGGCGTAAATGAGCAGTTCTTC.

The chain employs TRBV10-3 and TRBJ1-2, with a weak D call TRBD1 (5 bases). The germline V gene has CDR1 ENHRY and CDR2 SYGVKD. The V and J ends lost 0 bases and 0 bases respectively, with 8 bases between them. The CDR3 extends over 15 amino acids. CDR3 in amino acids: CAISESTAANYGYTF. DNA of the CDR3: TGTGCCATCAGTGAGTCGACAGCCGCTAACTATGGCTACACCTTC.

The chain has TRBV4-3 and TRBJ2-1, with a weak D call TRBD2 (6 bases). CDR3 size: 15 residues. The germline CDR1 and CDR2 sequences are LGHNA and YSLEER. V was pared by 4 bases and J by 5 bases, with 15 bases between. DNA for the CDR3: TGCGCCAGCAGCCGTCCTAGGGGAGGTAACAATGAGCAGTTCTTC. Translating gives CASSRPRGGNNEQFF.

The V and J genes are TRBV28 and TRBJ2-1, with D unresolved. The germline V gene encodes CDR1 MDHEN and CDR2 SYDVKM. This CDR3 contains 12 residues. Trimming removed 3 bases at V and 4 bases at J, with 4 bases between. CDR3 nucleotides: TGTGCCAGCAGTTTGGAGTACAATGAGCAGTTCTTC. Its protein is CASSLEYNEQFF. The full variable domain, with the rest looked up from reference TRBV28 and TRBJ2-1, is DVKVTQSSRYLVKRTGEKVFLECVQDMDHENMFWYRQDPGLGLRLIYFSYDVKMKEKGDIPEGYSVSREKKERFSLILESASTNQTSMYLCASSLEYNEQFFGPGTRLTVL.

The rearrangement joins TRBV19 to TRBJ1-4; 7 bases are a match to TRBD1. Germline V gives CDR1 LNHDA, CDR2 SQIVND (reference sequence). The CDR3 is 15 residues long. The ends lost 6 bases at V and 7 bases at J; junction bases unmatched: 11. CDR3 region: CASSPRGGGGEKLFF. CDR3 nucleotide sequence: TGTGCCAGTAGCCCCAGGGGGGGCGGGGGTGAAAAACTGTTTTTT.

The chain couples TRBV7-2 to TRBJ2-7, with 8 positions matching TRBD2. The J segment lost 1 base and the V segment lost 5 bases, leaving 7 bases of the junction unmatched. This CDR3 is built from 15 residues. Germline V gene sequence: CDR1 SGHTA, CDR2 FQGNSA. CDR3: CASSPSGTRSYEQYF. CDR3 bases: TGTGCCAGCAGCCCCTCCGGGACTAGATCCTACGAGCAGTACTTC.

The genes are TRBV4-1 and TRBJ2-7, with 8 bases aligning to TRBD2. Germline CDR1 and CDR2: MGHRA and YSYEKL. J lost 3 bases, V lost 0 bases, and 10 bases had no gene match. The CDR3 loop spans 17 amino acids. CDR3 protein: CASSQEGILAGGYEQYF. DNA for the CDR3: TGCGCCAGCAGCCAAGAAGGGATTCTGGCGGGAGGCTACGAGCAGTACTTC.

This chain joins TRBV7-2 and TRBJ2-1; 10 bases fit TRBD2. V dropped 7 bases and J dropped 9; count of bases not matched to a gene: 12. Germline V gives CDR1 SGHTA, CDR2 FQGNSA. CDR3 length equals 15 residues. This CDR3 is CASTPAGLAGAEQFF. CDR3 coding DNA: TGTGCCAGCACCCCGGCAGGCCTAGCGGGAGCTGAGCAGTTCTTC.

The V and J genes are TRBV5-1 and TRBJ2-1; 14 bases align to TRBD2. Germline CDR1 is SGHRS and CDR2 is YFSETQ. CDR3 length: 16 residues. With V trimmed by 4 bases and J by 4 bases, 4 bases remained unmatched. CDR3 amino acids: CASSTGLAGGYNEQFF. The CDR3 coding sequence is TGCGCCAGCAGCACCGGACTAGCGGGGGGATACAATGAGCAGTTCTTC.

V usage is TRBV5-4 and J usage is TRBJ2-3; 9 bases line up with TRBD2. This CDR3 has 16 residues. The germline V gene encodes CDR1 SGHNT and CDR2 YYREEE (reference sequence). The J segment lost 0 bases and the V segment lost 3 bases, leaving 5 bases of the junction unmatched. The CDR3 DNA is TGTGCCAGCAGCTCGCGAGCGGGAGGCAGCACAGATACGCAGTATTTT. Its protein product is CASSSRAGGSTDTQYF.

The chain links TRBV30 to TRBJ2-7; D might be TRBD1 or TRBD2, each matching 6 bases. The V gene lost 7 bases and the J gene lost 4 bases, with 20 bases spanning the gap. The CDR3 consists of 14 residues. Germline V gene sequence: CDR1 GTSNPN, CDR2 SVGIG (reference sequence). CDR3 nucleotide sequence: TGTGCCTCCAAGTGGGGGGCAGGTGTGTACGAGCAGTACTTC. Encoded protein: CASKWGAGVYEQYF.

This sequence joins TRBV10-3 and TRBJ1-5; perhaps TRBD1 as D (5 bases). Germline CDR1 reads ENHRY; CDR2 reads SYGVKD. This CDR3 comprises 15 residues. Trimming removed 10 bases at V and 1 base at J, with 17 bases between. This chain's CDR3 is CASGEGRISNQPQHF. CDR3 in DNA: TGTGCCAGCGGGGAGGGGCGGATCAGCAATCAGCCCCAGCATTTT.

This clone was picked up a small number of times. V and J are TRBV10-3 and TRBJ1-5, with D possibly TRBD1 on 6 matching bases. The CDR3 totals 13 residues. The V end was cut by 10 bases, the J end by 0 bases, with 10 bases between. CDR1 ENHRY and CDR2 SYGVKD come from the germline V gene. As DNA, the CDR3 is TGTGCCACCGGGGACATTAGCAATCAGCCCCAGCATTTT. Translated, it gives CATGDISNQPQHF.

This CDR3 reads CASSPGEGLSGNTIYF. The CDR3 DNA sequence: TGTGCCAGCTCACCCGGGGAGGGCCTCTCTGGAAACACCATATATTTT. The chain recombines TRBV18 with TRBJ1-3, with D unresolved. Germline V gives CDR1 KGHSH, CDR2 LQKENI. Trimming removed 3 bases at V and 0 bases at J, with 12 bases between. The CDR3 has 16 amino acids. Supplemented by reference TRBV18 and TRBJ1-3, the full variable domain reads NAGVMQNPRHLVRRRGQEARLRCSPMKGHSHVYWYRQLPEEGLKFMVYLQKENIIDESGMPKERFSAEFPKEGPSILRIQQVVRGDSAAYFCASSPGEGLSGNTIYFGEGSWLTVV.